This T cell receptor beta chain was recorded in a study of cytomegalovirus exposure and HLA in healthy donors. Primers for the PCR totalled 60 Vbeta and 13 Jbeta. Here immunoSEQ multiplex PCR was the method, and the copy in TCRdb shows in-frame clones only, minus some. This sample yields 83,000 or so clones, of which 70% to 80% are seen a single time; 14% to 15% belongs to the top ten. Of note for this clone: Its antigen is unknown.

Findings and caveats of the study: A missense DCLRE1C variant was associated with V- and J-gene trimming of TCR beta chains in a later analysis, and an independent cohort replicated the association. A later analysis showed HLA-associated TCR beta chains outstripping equally common others in clonal expansion.

Material for sequencing was PBMCs. The source of this sequence is a woman aged 35 to 49 in good health and CMV-seropositive.

CDR3 in amino acids: CSAQIAGEQFF. The DNA for the CDR3 is TGCAGCGCCCAAATAGCGGGCGAGCAGTTCTTC. The chain recombines TRBV29-1 with TRBJ2-1; 7 positions agree with TRBD2. Per the germline V gene, CDR1 is SQVTM and CDR2 is ANQGSEA. The CDR3 is 11 amino acids. V lost 7 bases and J lost 10; bases outside the gene matches: 7.